Listed below are T cell receptor beta chains from one sample, sequenced in a study of blood T cell repertoires in COVID-19. The table came from immunoSEQ multiplex PCR; TCRdb's copy has only in-frame clones and leaves some out. Of about 480,000 clones in the sample, around 89% are singletons; the top ten hold 1.5% to 2%. Sequencing was performed on PBMCs or T cells enriched from blood (not recorded which). Receptors originate from a woman aged 40-49 years who had recovered from COVID-19. Each CDR3 is given with its conserved first and last residue. A D gene is named only where the DNA matches it firmly. Size values are once, few and many counts, or a class for expanded clones, and some rows have none.

>TRBJ2-3|NA|NA|TRBV7-6
CASSLDSGSTDTQYF
TGTGCCAGCAGCTTAGATTCAGGGTCCACAGATACGCAGTATTTT
>TRBJ1-5|TRBD1|NA|TRBV4-3
CASSQDYPRGQVRSNQPQHF
TGCGCCAGCAGCCAAGATTACCCCAGGGGGCAGGTTCGTAGCAATCAGCCCCAGCATTTT
>TRBJ2-6|NA|NA|TRBV11-2
CASSLDTHRGIGSGANVLTF
TGTGCCAGCAGCTTAGATACCCACCGGGGGATAGGGTCTGGGGCCAACGTCCTGACTTTC
>TRBJ2-7|NA|NA|TRBV30
CAWSVVDGFSGLGSYEQYF
TGTGCCTGGAGTGTCGTTGATGGGTTCTCAGGGTTGGGCTCCTACGAGCAGTACTTC
>TRBJ2-7|NA|NA|TRBV30
CAWCPPGLRNSYEQYF
TGTGCCTGGTGCCCCCCAGGGCTGAGGAACTCCTACGAGCAGTACTTC
>TRBJ1-6|TRBD1|NA|TRBV10-3
CAIRDRDSPLHF
TGTGCCATCAGGGACAGGGATTCACCCCTCCACTTT
>TRBJ1-3|NA|NA|TRBV9
CASSVGPVPGNTIYF
TGTGCCAGCAGCGTAGGCCCAGTCCCTGGAAACACCATATATTTT
>TRBJ1-2|NA|NA|TRBV12-3/TRBV12-4
CASREGLYGYTF
TGTGCCAGCAGGGAGGGACTCTATGGCTACACCTTC
>TRBJ1-2|TRBD1|NA|TRBV7-2
CASSLIPTGVALNYGYTF
TGTGCCAGCAGCTTGATACCGACAGGGGTCGCTCTTAACTATGGCTACACCTTC
>TRBJ2-1|TRBD2|NA|TRBV18
CASSPVQAGGLYNEQFF
TGTGCCAGCTCACCAGTACAGGCGGGAGGGCTCTACAATGAGCAGTTCTTC
>TRBJ2-3|NA|once|TRBV10-3
CAIRVAVSTDTQYF
TGTGCCATCCGAGTAGCGGTGAGCACAGATACGCAGTATTTT
>TRBJ1-2|NA|few|TRBV24-1
CATSDPSGIVGYTF
TGTGCCACCAGTGATCCATCAGGCATTGTTGGCTACACCTTC
>TRBJ2-7|TRBD1|NA|TRBV5-6
CASSRQGMDYEQYF
TGTGCCAGCAGCCGACAGGGGATGGACTACGAGCAGTACTTC
>TRBJ2-7|TRBD1|NA|TRBV10-3
CAISGQGRTYEQYF
TGTGCCATCAGTGGACAGGGGCGAACCTACGAGCAGTACTTC
>TRBJ2-7|NA|NA|TRBV7-9
CASTPLSEPPYEQYF
TGTGCCAGCACCCCACTGTCGGAGCCCCCCTACGAGCAGTACTTC
>TRBJ2-7|TRBD1|NA|TRBV5-6
CASSFTGTGLGYEQYF
TGTGCCAGCAGCTTTACCGGGACAGGGTTAGGCTACGAGCAGTACTTC
>TRBJ2-1|TRBD2|NA|TRBV11-2
CASRSYGGLAGNNEQFF
TGTGCCAGCAGATCCTACGGCGGGCTAGCGGGTAACAATGAGCAGTTCTTC
>TRBJ2-2|NA|NA|TRBV6-6
CASRGARTNTGELFF
TGTGCCAGCCGGGGGGCACGAACGAACACCGGGGAGCTGTTTTTT
>TRBJ2-7|NA|NA|TRBV10-2
CASSTGMGEQYF
TGCGCCAGCAGTACAGGTATGGGCGAGCAGTACTTC
>TRBJ2-1|NA|NA|TRBV29-1
CSGRTYRADEQFF
TGCAGCGGGCGGACTTACAGGGCCGATGAGCAGTTCTTC
>TRBJ1-1|NA|NA|TRBV19
CASIRGGSRDTEAFF
TGTGCCAGTATCCGGGGAGGCTCACGGGACACTGAAGCTTTCTTT
>TRBJ2-7|NA|NA|TRBV3-1/TRBV3-2
CASSQSELAGRSEQYF
TGTGCCAGCAGCCAGAGTGAGCTAGCCGGGCGTAGCGAGCAGTACTTC
>TRBJ2-1|NA|NA|TRBV5-1
CASSPRPYGRNDNEQFF
TGCGCCAGCAGCCCCCGTCCTTACGGGAGAAATGACAATGAGCAGTTCTTC
>TRBJ2-2|NA|NA|TRBV18
CASSPPPGMNTGELFF
TGTGCCAGCTCACCACCACCTGGCATGAACACCGGGGAGCTGTTTTTT
>TRBJ1-2|NA|NA|TRBV19
CASSIVGQGISYTF
TGTGCCAGTAGTATAGTAGGGCAGGGGATAAGCTACACCTTC
>TRBJ1-2|TRBD1|NA|TRBV5-1
CASSLADRESGYTF
TGCGCCAGCAGCTTGGCGGACAGGGAGAGTGGCTACACCTTC
>TRBJ2-5|NA|NA|TRBV5-6
CASSFTGRETQYF
TGTGCCAGCAGCTTTACAGGACGAGAGACCCAGTACTTC
>TRBJ2-7|TRBD2|NA|TRBV18
CASSPAGGHEQYF
TGTGCCAGCTCACCAGCGGGGGGCCACGAGCAGTACTTC
>TRBJ1-1|NA|NA|TRBV29-1
CSVSGSRVPEAFF
TGCAGCGTTTCGGGCTCCAGGGTCCCTGAAGCTTTCTTT
>TRBJ1-1|NA|few|TRBV9
CASSATGEGNTEAFF
TGTGCCAGCAGCGCCACTGGAGAGGGGAACACTGAAGCTTTCTTT
>TRBJ1-5|NA|NA|TRBV27
CASSFAGSYQPQHF
TGTGCCAGCAGTTTCGCGGGCAGCTATCAGCCCCAGCATTTT
>TRBJ2-1|NA|NA|TRBV5-1
CASSGEQVLNEQFF
TGCGCCAGCAGCGGCGAGCAGGTTTTAAATGAGCAGTTCTTC
>TRBJ2-1|NA|NA|TRBV9
CASSVATSGQFF
TGTGCCAGCAGCGTAGCTACATCGGGGCAGTTCTTC
>TRBJ2-7|TRBD1|NA|TRBV4-1
CASSPGQGTYEQYF
TGCGCCAGCAGCCCGGGACAGGGGACCTACGAGCAGTACTTC
>TRBJ2-3|TRBD2|NA|TRBV3-1/TRBV3-2
CASSQDQYAGEADTQYF
TGTGCCAGCAGCCAAGATCAATATGCGGGAGAGGCAGATACGCAGTATTTT
>TRBJ2-7|TRBD1|NA|TRBV7-8
CASSGGTGQRREQYF
TGTGCCAGCAGCGGCGGGACAGGGCAAAGGCGCGAGCAGTACTTC
>TRBJ2-7|TRBD1|NA|TRBV10-1
CASSGQGGTYEQYF
TGCGCCAGCAGTGGACAGGGGGGAACCTACGAGCAGTACTTC
>TRBJ2-3|TRBD2|NA|TRBV5-4
CASSPGLAVTDTQYF
TGTGCCAGCAGCCCGGGACTAGCGGTGACAGATACGCAGTATTTT
>TRBJ1-2|TRBD1|NA|TRBV5-8
CASSEGQGPYGYTF
TGTGCCAGCAGCGAGGGACAGGGCCCCTATGGCTACACCTTC
>TRBJ2-2|NA|NA|TRBV2
CASSVLAGGYTGELFF
TGTGCCAGCAGTGTTTTGGCAGGGGGGTACACCGGGGAGCTGTTTTTT
>TRBJ1-3|NA|NA|TRBV5-1
CASSPGNQGTGNTIYF
TGCGCCAGCAGCCCTGGAAATCAGGGAACTGGAAACACCATATATTTT
>TRBJ2-3|NA|NA|TRBV3-1/TRBV3-2
CASSRHQGKLGTDTQYF
TGTGCCAGCAGCCGGCACCAGGGGAAATTAGGCACAGATACGCAGTATTTT
>TRBJ2-1|NA|NA|TRBV4-2
CASSQEGPAVYNEQFF
TGTGCCAGCAGCCAAGAAGGTCCAGCGGTCTACAATGAGCAGTTCTTC
>TRBJ2-3|TRBD2|NA|TRBV7-8
CASSRGTNLDTQYF
TGTGCCAGCAGCCGCGGGACTAATTTAGATACGCAGTATTTT
>TRBJ1-1|NA|NA|TRBV10-3
CAIGGGRATAFF
TGTGCCATCGGGGGGGGGCGAGCTACCGCTTTCTTT
>TRBJ2-7|NA|NA|TRBV7-8
CASSLDWTVEASYEQYF
TGTGCCAGCAGCTTAGATTGGACAGTCGAGGCGTCCTACGAGCAGTACTTC
>TRBJ1-4|NA|NA|TRBV25-1
CASRRPGDPNEKLFF
TGTGCCAGCAGGAGGCCCGGGGATCCTAATGAAAAACTGTTTTTT
>TRBJ1-1|TRBD1|NA|TRBV5-1
CASDPGQGARTEAFF
TGCGCCAGTGACCCGGGACAGGGGGCTCGGACTGAAGCTTTCTTT
>TRBJ1-1|TRBD1|NA|TRBV27
CASSILYPGQGGTEAFF
TGTGCCAGCAGTATCCTATACCCCGGACAGGGAGGGACTGAAGCTTTCTTT
>TRBJ1-6|NA|NA|TRBV3-1/TRBV3-2
CASSQDLKSLRSIRSYNSPLHF
TGTGCCAGCAGCCAAGATTTGAAAAGTCTCCGCTCAATCAGGTCCTATAATTCACCCCTCCACTTT
>TRBJ1-2|NA|NA|TRBV14
CASSLGGRSYTF
TGTGCCAGCAGCCTAGGCGGCAGAAGCTACACCTTC
>TRBJ2-2|NA|NA|TRBV2
CASSAFRTGELFF
TGTGCCAGCAGCGCGTTTCGCACCGGGGAGCTGTTTTTT
>TRBJ1-1|NA|NA|TRBV4-2
CASSQANSGSFAEAFF
TGTGCCAGCAGCCAAGCTAATTCCGGGAGTTTCGCTGAAGCTTTCTTT
>TRBJ2-7|NA|NA|TRBV6-5
CASSPTGLYYEQYF
TGTGCCAGCAGTCCCACGGGACTCTATTACGAGCAGTACTTC
>TRBJ2-2|TRBD2|NA|TRBV20-1
CSASRTSGSGGELFF
TGCAGTGCTAGTAGGACTAGCGGGTCAGGCGGGGAGCTGTTTTTT
>TRBJ2-4|NA|NA|TRBV4-3
CASSQVVASLAKNIQYF
TGCGCCAGCAGCCAAGTAGTAGCGTCTTTAGCCAAAAACATTCAGTACTTC
>TRBJ2-1|TRBD1|NA|TRBV6-5
CASSKGQGYNEQFF
TGTGCCAGCAGTAAGGGACAGGGGTACAATGAGCAGTTCTTC